The clone carrying this T cell receptor (beta chain) was seen a single time. What it recognizes is unknown. The data derive from a study of shared clonotypes between healthy human individuals. Study conclusions and caveats: Incomplete sequencing of sorted subsets was indicated by rarefaction despite large depth. Investigators expected sequencing depth to affect clonotype sharing among donors.

Germline V gene data show CDR1 as SGHNT and CDR2 as YENEEA. The V end lost 3 bases, the J end lost 9 bases, and 12 bases lay between the germline ends. The CDR3 is made up of 13 amino acids. Naivety among CD8 cells was defined by CD45RO negativity and positive CCR7 selection, thereby excluding terminally differentiated effector memory CD45RA+ cells. Caucasian adults living in Nashville, Tennessee, provided all samples. Deep-level running was used for the assay. Profiled with immunoSEQ multiplex PCR; TCRdb holds only in-frame clones, not every one. The table includes 1.5 million to 2.5 million clones, about 94% detected once.

The chain carries TRBV11-3 and TRBJ2-1; no clear D gene. What was sequenced was naive CD8+ T cells sorted from blood. The clonotype originates from a man younger than 35 in good health. The CDR3 nucleotides are TGTGCCAGCAGCTTCCTTCTATCGGGTGAGCAGTTCTTC. Its protein product is CASSFLLSGEQFF.